This T cell receptor (beta chain) was obtained from a study of CD4 T cells in relation to SARS-CoV-2 and coronaviruses. Whole-study findings and limits: Culture-expanded clones reflect memory recall rather than primary priming during culture.

Germline lookup yields CDR1 MDHEN and CDR2 SYDVKM. J was trimmed by 6 bases and V by 5 bases; bases with no gene match: 15. The CDR3 covers 17 residues. The unexposed donors gave CD4+ T cells in about 2010-2019, prior to COVID-19. Deep TCR-beta sequencing used DNA from uncultured naive and memory CD4+ T cells. Sequenced by immunoSEQ multiplex PCR; TCRdb stores in-frame clones only, minus some. The table shows approximately 70,000 clones, with 80% to 95% occurring only once. To note about this clone: Its antigen is not identified.

The chain is built from TRBV28 and TRBJ1-5; 8 bases agree with TRBD1. The source is a human donor in good health. The sample taken for sequencing was naive CD4+ T cells from PBMCs. Subset denoted: naive CD4+ T cells isolated by negative enrichment. The CDR3 DNA reads TGTGCCAGCAGTCCGTTGGGCAGGGGGCCCGTAAGTCAGCCCCAGCATTTT. Translation: CASSPLGRGPVSQPQHF.